This T cell receptor (beta chain) was recorded in a study of CD8 T cells in ankylosing spondylitis listed by TCRdb under 2017. With respect to the entire study: To find TCR variants linked to disease, the study profiled T cell receptor beta repertoires in ankylosing spondylitis patients and healthy donors. The full study cohort was made up of roughly 25 ankylosing spondylitis patients and 108 healthy donors. Peripheral blood samples were taken, and synovial fluid was additionally collected from ankylosing spondylitis patients.

This clonotype has just a few counts. Which antigen it targets is not known. No much larger clone exists at a distance of one base, and base qualities are not known. General findings and caveats noted by the study authors: Some TCR beta motif variants had previously been reported in synovial fluid and blood of reactive arthritis patients, which suggested common disease-initiation mechanisms. Blood from ankylosing spondylitis patients appeared to be characterized by a TCR beta motif made up of several highly homologous amino acid variants. A CD8+ phenotype was shown by the disease-linked clones, which were found at relatively low frequencies in peripheral blood. The disease-linked clones were reported to be significantly enriched in matched synovial fluid samples from ankylosing spondylitis patients.

The sequencer was an Illumina HiSeq 2500. TCR beta libraries were prepared by quantitative 5'-RACE with molecular barcodes. The study's own analysis went as follows. A new computational method based on a probabilistic model of VDJ rearrangement was used to identify disease-linked TCR variants. TCRdb reworked the public reads: Q25 trimming with fastp, MiXCR clone assembly, productive beta chains retained. Rows are combined by CDR3 protein, so each entry shows the most common genes and DNA. TCRdb, not the authors, supplied the V and J calls. Recorded for this sample are more than 250,000 distinct CDR3 sequences; under 8.5% of them occurred a single time. Clones ranked in the top ten supply just over 14% of the sample. The CDR3, cysteine through phenylalanine, is 12 amino acids long. The entry retains the CDR3 DNA only, 36 bases that are in frame from base 1. V is cut by 4 bases and J by 4 bases, and the space between the germline ends is 8 bases. Sequences DFQATT (CDR1) and SNEGSKA (CDR2) are obtained from the germline V gene (reference sequence).

Recombination linked TRBV20-1 to TRBJ2-1; the D gene assignment is ambiguous. Sequenced material: blood, either unsorted or a sorted T cell fraction (not recorded which). The TCR sequence derives from a male donor with ankylosing spondylitis. In nucleotide form, the sequence is TGCAGTGCTATCAAAGGGTACAATGAGCAGTTCTTC. It specifies CSAIKGYNEQFF.